What follows are 16 T cell receptor beta chains derived from one specimen sequenced in a study of shared clonotypes between healthy human individuals. Some clones are missing from TCRdb's copy, which holds only in-frame ones; the method was immunoSEQ multiplex PCR. The sample lists some 2 million clones; 95% were seen once. Sequencing was carried out using naive CD4+ T cells sorted from blood. The subset was: CD45RA+ positively selected. The receptors here all came from a man between 18 and 29 years old in good health.

The genes are TRBV5-1 and TRBJ2-5, with D possibly being TRBD1 or TRBD2 (5 bases each). The CDR3 runs 14 residues. Trimming took 5 bases from V and 5 from J, leaving 16 bases between them. From germline, CDR1 is SGHRS and CDR2 YFSETQ. The CDR3 protein is CASRTGPPQETQYF. The CDR3 nucleotides are TGCGCCAGCAGGACGGGACCTCCCCAGGAGACCCAGTACTTC.

V gene TRBV28 combines with J gene TRBJ1-5; a possible D gene is TRBD1 (6 bases). With 4 bases removed from V and 4 bases from J, the gap between germline ends came to 14 bases. The length of the CDR3 is 15 residues. Germline V gene sequence: CDR1 MDHEN, CDR2 SYDVKM. CDR3 bases: TGTGCCAGCAGTTGGGCCGGGACAAGAAATCAGCCCCAGCATTTT. This gives the protein CASSWAGTRNQPQHF.

This clone was recorded only once. This CDR3 reads CASEAGSVETQYF. For the CDR3, the DNA is TGTGCCAGCGAGGCAGGGAGTGTGGAGACCCAGTACTTC. This chain uses TRBV6-1 with TRBJ2-5; D may correspond to TRBD1 or TRBD2 (5 bases each). The germline V gene has CDR1 MNHNS and CDR2 SASEGT. V shed 8 bases and J shed 5 bases, with 15 bases lying between them. CDR3 length equals 13 residues.

This clone was detected only a few times. The J gene is TRBJ1-1, the V gene TRBV29-1; perhaps TRBD1 as D (6 bases). The CDR3 length is 14 residues. Deletions cut 6 bases from V and 4 bases from J, with 18 bases between. CDR1 is SQVTM and CDR2 is ANQGSEA in the germline V gene. CDR3 loop: CSVSTGPSGTEAFF. CDR3 nucleotide sequence: TGCAGCGTCTCAACAGGGCCCTCGGGCACTGAAGCTTTCTTT.

The V gene is TRBV30, the J gene TRBJ2-2; no firm D call. The CDR3 contains 14 residues. V lost 2 bases and J lost 4, with 11 bases in between. Per germline, CDR1 GTSNPN and CDR2 SVGIG (reference sequence). CDR3 nucleotide sequence: TGTGCCTGGAGTCCTCACGGGTTCACCGGGGAGCTGTTTTTT. Translation gives CAWSPHGFTGELFF.

The chain is built from TRBV5-1 and TRBJ1-4; a possible D gene is TRBD1 (5 bases). The V gene's germline CDR1 is SGHRS and CDR2 YFSETQ. The CDR3 is 17 residues long. V shed 3 bases and J shed 0 bases, with 15 bases lying between them. For the CDR3, the DNA is TGCGCCAGCAGCTGGCGGGGGGGAGACCCAACTAATGAAAAACTGTTTTTT. Translating gives CASSWRGGDPTNEKLFF.

The chain uses TRBV6-5 and TRBJ1-4, with unresolved D. Germline V gene lookup returns CDR1 MNHEY and CDR2 SVGAGI. The CDR3 is made up of 15 amino acids. V dropped 5 bases and J dropped 4 bases, with 14 bases sitting between them. CDR3 coding DNA: TGTGCCAGCAGTCAATCGTGGGTTAATAATGAAAAACTGTTTTTT. Protein: CASSQSWVNNEKLFF.

The chain links TRBV9 to TRBJ2-5; 7 nucleotides align to TRBD2. The CDR3 is 16 residues long. With 0 bases clipped from V and 1 base from J, the junction kept 6 bases outside the gene matches. The germline V gene encodes CDR1 SGDLS and CDR2 YYNGEE. The CDR3 loop is CASSVAPGLTQETQYF. CDR3 coding DNA: TGTGCCAGCAGCGTAGCTCCGGGACTAACCCAAGAGACCCAGTACTTC.

V gene TRBV9 combines with J gene TRBJ2-2; D remains ambiguous. The CDR3 length is 13 residues. Germline lookup yields CDR1 SGDLS and CDR2 YYNGEE. Trimming shortened V by 2 bases and J by 6 bases, and 8 bases separated the two germline ends. The CDR3 loop is CASSVTLAGELFF. The DNA of the CDR3 is TGTGCCAGCAGCGTGACGTTGGCCGGGGAGCTGTTTTTT.

This clone appeared a few times. The chain is built from TRBV2 and TRBJ1-6; unclear D gene. Looked up from germline, CDR1 is SNHLY and CDR2 is FYNNEI. Trimming pared 7 bases from V and 7 bases from J, leaving 5 bases between. This CDR3 is built from 11 residues. CDR3: CASTPNSPLHF. The CDR3 bases are TGTGCCAGCACCCCGAATTCACCCCTCCACTTT.

Concerning this clone: The sample holds other DNA sequences that translate to the same CDR3. V usage is TRBV6-6 and J usage is TRBJ2-7; a weak D match, TRBD2 (5 bases). This CDR3 has 13 residues. Trimming took 0 bases from V and 4 from J, leaving 7 bases between them. The germline gives CDR1 MNHNY, CDR2 SVGAGI (reference sequence). In nucleotides, the CDR3 is TGTGCCAGCAGTTACTCTGAGGGATACGAGCAGTACTTC. This translates into CASSYSEGYEQYF.

This sequence joins TRBV5-6 and TRBJ1-1; 7 nucleotides line up with TRBD1. The junction had 6 bases not matched to a gene; V was cut back by 4 bases and J by 0 bases. Germline lookup yields CDR1 SGHDT and CDR2 YYEEEE. The length of the CDR3 is 15 residues. The CDR3 DNA sequence: TGTGCCAGCAGCCTAGGGGGACAGCTGAACACTGAAGCTTTCTTT. Protein sequence: CASSLGGQLNTEAFF.

V usage is TRBV6-1 and J usage is TRBJ2-3; 13 nucleotides line up with TRBD2. The CDR3 sequence is 17 residues long. V lost 4 bases and J lost 0; bases outside the gene matches: 4. Germline V lookup: CDR1 MNHNS, CDR2 SASEGT. The CDR3 nucleotides read TGTGCCAGCAGTGGACTAGCGGGGGGACCAAGCACAGATACGCAGTATTTT. Protein: CASSGLAGGPSTDTQYF.

This sequence joins TRBV6-6 and TRBJ1-6; D is unresolved. The CDR3 consists of 16 residues. Germline values: CDR1 MNHNY, CDR2 SVGAGI (reference sequence). V lost 7 bases to trimming and J lost 3 bases, with 16 bases between them. The chain's CDR3 is CASTNQEPLYNSPLHF. The CDR3 DNA reads as TGTGCCAGCACCAACCAGGAGCCTCTCTATAATTCACCCCTCCACTTT.

A remark on this clone: The junction departs from germline at one end; a sequencing error may be responsible. V usage is TRBV9 and J usage is TRBJ2-1; TRBD2 matches at 12 bases. This CDR3 is built from 15 residues. CDR1 is SGDLS, CDR2 YYNGEE, per germline. CDR3 bases: TGTGCCAGCAGCCGTCTTGGACTAGCGGGAACGGTTCCAATCTTC. This encodes CASSRLGLAGTVPIF.

The chain couples TRBV6-1 to TRBJ2-7; the match to TRBD1 covers 7 bases. The CDR3 length is 13 residues. Per the germline V gene, CDR1 is MNHNS and CDR2 is SASEGT. Trimming removed 5 bases from V and 3 bases from J; junction bases left unmatched: 4. The CDR3 bases are TGTGCCAGCAGTTCGAGGACAGGCTACGAGCAGTACTTC. Its translation: CASSSRTGYEQYF.